This T cell receptor beta chain was recorded in a study of cytomegalovirus exposure and HLA in healthy donors. About the research overall: Out of 150 million to 200 million T cells, an earlier analysis found around 110 million unique TCR beta sequences in total. Study observations and caveats: According to the study, around 160 TCR beta chains were cytomegalovirus-associated. There was a cluster of highly shared sequence variants that was likely a sequencing artifact. Reportedly, TCR beta sequences accurately predicted HLA-A and HLA-B alleles in most subjects.

The PCR made use of 60 Vbeta and 13 Jbeta primers. Sequencing was performed with immunoSEQ multiplex PCR; in TCRdb, only in-frame clones are kept and a portion is missing. This table holds over 150,000 clones, 65% to 80% found once. Concerning this clone: Its antigen is currently unknown.

J was trimmed by 6 bases and V by 2 bases; bases with no gene match: 2. This CDR3 has 13 amino acids. Germline CDR1 and CDR2: SGHTA and FQGTGA. Sequencing was performed on PBMCs. The clonotype comes from a man aged 25 to 45 in good health and CMV-seropositive. This chain uses TRBV7-3 with TRBJ1-2; 8 bases map to TRBD1. The CDR3 nucleotides read TGTGCCAGCAGCTTACAGGGGGCACATGGCTACACCTTC. Residues: CASSLQGAHGYTF. The full variable domain, its missing parts supplied by reference TRBV7-3 and TRBJ1-2, is GAGVSQTPSNKVTEKGKYVELRCDPISGHTALYWYRQSLGQGPEFLIYFQGTGAADDSGLPNDRFFAVRPEGSVSTLKIQRTERGDSAVYLCASSLQGAHGYTFGSGTRLTVV.